This TCR beta chain was obtained from a study of OX40 agonist ivuxolimab in advanced cancers. The wider study: Administration of intravenous ivuxolimab to patients occurred every 2 weeks at 0.01 to 10 mg/kg. Past anti-PD-1, anti-PD-L1 or anti-CTLA-4 therapy was accepted, and 35% to 45% had received some. The study, taken as a whole, reports: The study did not work out the antigen specificity of the expanded peripheral T cells. Mean expanded clone counts were higher in CD8+ than CD4+ T cells.

Germline V gene lookup returns CDR1 SNHLY and CDR2 FYNNEI. This CDR3 comprises 15 residues. V lost 7 bases, J lost 2 bases, and 17 bases lay in between. This clone is judged medium-sized. Its antigen is not known. Assay: immunoSEQ multiplex PCR; the TCRdb copy retains only in-frame clones and omits some. The sample carries fewer than 70,000 clones, 86% recorded once. The sequence was collected from an adult with an advanced solid tumor such as melanoma, head and neck, liver or kidney cancer. This sequence joins TRBV2 and TRBJ1-2; D not certain. Here the sequenced sample was CD4+ or CD8+ T cells sorted from blood, taken in a trial of the OX40 agonist ivuxolimab. The CDR3 nucleotides are TGTGCCAGCACAATCTGGGAGAGAGGGAACTATGGCTACACCTTC. It encodes CASTIWERGNYGYTF.